This TCR beta chain is drawn from a study of human T cells and chemical hapten exposure. Looking at the study overall: Each patient's scalp received weekly diphenylcyclopropenone throughout the approximately 24-week study. Study findings and constraints: Expanded TCRs produced significantly more large CDR3 similarity clusters than controls did.

This clonotype has just a few counts. Antigen unknown. Original handling: Sample-level TCR yields exhibited a median of about 91,000, with a range of roughly 23,224 to 750,000. TCRdb redid the calling of the RACE reads with MiXCR, one entry per CDR3 protein. TCRdb assigned the V and J calls; the authors' analysis was not used. The sample comprises about 110,000 distinct CDR3 sequences, about 11% of which are singletons, and 3.5% rests with the top ten. CDR3 length: 14 residues. Germline CDR1 is SQVTM and CDR2 is ANQGSEA. J was trimmed by 1 base and V by 7 bases; bases with no gene match: 6. Time point reported: patch test 1, 2 weeks after DPC sensitization. Treatment reported: therapeutic diphenylcyclopropenone sensitization with weekly scalp DPC. At patch-test visits, sampling came before the patch test.

The sequence was collected from a woman aged 40 to 55 with alopecia areata. Some clones in this sample may be carry-over from other donors' samples. V and J are TRBV29-1 and TRBJ2-4; 8 nucleotides align to TRBD2. Sequencing used whole blood, obtained in connection with sensitization to the hapten diphenylcyclopropenone (DPC). The CDR3 nucleotides read TGCAGCGCTCGGGGGGGGCAGGCCAAAAACATTCAGTACTTC. Its protein product is CSARGGQAKNIQYF. The full variable domain, in which reference TRBV29-1 and TRBJ2-4 provide the parts outside the CDR3, is SAVISQKPSRDICQRGTSLTIQCQVDSQVTMMFWYRQQPGQSLTLIATANQGSEATYESGFVIDKFPISRPNLTFSTLTVSNMSPEDSSIYLCSARGGQAKNIQYFGAGTRLSVL.